Listed here are 10 T cell receptor beta chains from one sample, sequenced in a study of response to subunit inactivated influenza vaccine. TCRdb re-called the RT-PCR reads with MiXCR, one entry per CDR3 protein. The sample has over 150,000 distinct CDR3 sequences; around 9.2% are singletons. This specimen was non-naive T cells sorted from PBMCs, taken on the day of vaccination. The source of these receptors is a man over 45 who received an inactivated influenza vaccine.

The V gene is TRBV19, the J gene TRBJ2-3, with 9 bases identical to TRBD1. V shed 4 bases and J 4 bases; nucleotides not matched to a gene: 3. Germline V gene lookup returns CDR1 LNHDA and CDR2 SQIVND (reference sequence). The CDR3 extends over 14 amino acids. The CDR3 coding sequence is TGTGCCAGTAGTACGAACAGGGGGCCAGATACGCAGTATTTT. Protein sequence: CASSTNRGPDTQYF.

This clonotype was detected only a few times. This chain links TRBV28 with TRBJ1-6, with 9 nucleotides matching TRBD1. The length of the CDR3 is 20 residues. The germline CDR1 and CDR2 sequences are MDHEN and SYDVKM. V was clipped by 1 base and J by 0 bases; unmatched bases: 10. This CDR3 reads CASSLSLDRGPSSYNSPLHF. In DNA form, the CDR3 reads TGTGCCAGCAGTTTATCTCTGGACAGGGGCCCGAGCTCCTATAATTCACCCCTCCACTTT.

CDR3 in amino acids: CASSPRRPTTEAFF. The CDR3 coding sequence is TGTGCCAGCAGTCCCCGGCGGCCAACCACTGAAGCTTTCTTT. The J gene is TRBJ1-1, the V gene TRBV27; no reliable D call. Deletions cut 5 bases from V and 4 bases from J, with 14 bases between. Germline V gene data show CDR1 as MNHEY and CDR2 as SMNVEV (reference sequence). This CDR3 spans 14 amino acids.

This clonotype was seen a handful of times. The rearrangement joins TRBV15 to TRBJ2-7; the D is unclear. This CDR3 is 15 amino acids long. Germline loops: CDR1 LNHNV, CDR2 YYDKDF (reference sequence). V was cut by 0 bases and J by 0 bases, with 9 bases left in between. The CDR3 spells CATSRDFDNSYEQYF. The CDR3 DNA follows: TGTGCCACCAGCAGAGACTTTGACAACTCCTACGAGCAGTACTTC.

This clonotype was recorded at least ten times. The gene calls are TRBV20-1 and TRBJ2-1; the D gene could be TRBD1 or TRBD2 (5 bases each). Germline CDR1 and CDR2: DFQATT and SNEGSKA (reference sequence). The CDR3 consists of 16 residues. V lost 3 bases and J 8 bases, leaving 23 bases between the germline ends. As DNA, the CDR3 is TGCAGTGCTAGGAGAGGATTCCGGGACCTAAGGGATGAGCAGTTCTTC. This encodes CSARRGFRDLRDEQFF.

This sequence joins TRBV6-1 and TRBJ2-5; D is perhaps TRBD2 (6 bases). Germline V gene data show CDR1 as MNHNS and CDR2 as SASEGT. The CDR3 has 16 amino acids. V gave up 5 bases and J gave up 5 bases, with 21 bases separating them. CDR3 DNA: TGTGCCAGCAGTCCTAAGGGCCCCCCGGCGGGGGAGACCCAGTACTTC. The encoded protein is CASSPKGPPAGETQYF.

This clonotype has just a few counts. The V call is TRBV6-2 or TRBV6-3, the J call TRBJ2-1; D unclear. Germline loops: CDR1 MNHEY, CDR2 SVGEGT. Trimming shortened V by 4 bases and J by 0 bases, and 10 bases separated the two germline ends. The CDR3 spans 15 residues. In nucleotides, the CDR3 is TGTGCCAGCAGTTTGGGCCCCCGCTCCTACAATGAGCAGTTCTTC. This sequence encodes CASSLGPRSYNEQFF.

The CDR3 bases are TGTGCCAGCAGTCCTACAGGGGGCTACGACTATGGCTACACCTTC. It specifies CASSPTGGYDYGYTF. The chain carries TRBV9 and TRBJ1-2, with 9 positions matching TRBD1. V shed 5 bases, J shed 3 bases, and the junction held 8 bases outside the gene matches. The CDR3 covers 15 residues. CDR1 and CDR2 from the germline V gene are SGDLS and YYNGEE.

This clonotype was recorded a few times. V gene TRBV11-1 combines with J gene TRBJ2-7; a possible D gene is TRBD1 (6 bases). The germline V gene has CDR1 SGHAT and CDR2 FQDESV (reference sequence). Trimming removed 5 bases at V and 0 bases at J, with 14 bases between. The CDR3 has 15 residues. CDR3 in amino acids: CASSPRDKVSYEQYF. The DNA for the CDR3 is TGTGCCAGCAGCCCCCGGGACAAAGTCTCCTACGAGCAGTACTTC.

The rearrangement joins TRBV7-9 to TRBJ1-1, with unresolved D. V lost 0 bases and J 7 bases, leaving 12 bases between the germline ends. Germline CDR1 is SEHNR and CDR2 is FQNEAQ (reference sequence). The CDR3 totals 14 residues. For the CDR3, the DNA is TGTGCCAGCAGCTTAGCCCCGGGCGGGGATGAAGCTTTCTTT. Its translation is CASSLAPGGDEAFF.